Listed below are T cell receptor beta chains from one sample, sequenced in a study of a mutant IDH1 vaccine in newly diagnosed glioma. No antigens are known for them. TCRdb's copy holds only in-frame clones and misses some; the assay was immunoSEQ multiplex PCR. The sample has about 56,000 clones, roughly 80% seen once. Sequences were derived from PBMCs, sampled from a glioma patient whose treatment included an IDH1 peptide vaccine. These receptors came from a man aged 45-65 years with glioma. Both conserved end residues are part of each CDR3. D genes are given only for firm matches. Not all rows give a size; the values are once, few, many and, for expanded clones, a class.

d_call j_call v_call clone_size cdr3_aa cdr3_nt
TRBD1 TRBJ1-5 TRBV5-1 . CASSRDRGGQPQHF TGCGCCAGCAGCCGAGACAGGGGCGGTCAGCCCCAGCATTTT
. TRBJ1-4 TRBV7-9 few CASSSQANEKLFF TGTGCCAGCAGCTCGCAGGCTAATGAAAAACTGTTTTTT
TRBD1 TRBJ2-5 TRBV9 . CASSSQTGIKTQYF TGTGCCAGCAGCTCTCAGACAGGGATAAAGACCCAGTACTTC
. TRBJ2-7 TRBV6-5 . CASSYSDLYEQYF TGTGCCAGCAGTTACTCGGACCTCTACGAGCAGTACTTC
. TRBJ2-5 TRBV25-1 . CASSEYPGNRETQYF TGTGCCAGCAGTGAATATCCGGGGAATAGGGAGACCCAGTACTTC
TRBD2 TRBJ2-3 TRBV4-3 few CASSQDGSSGHSTDTQYF TGCGCCAGCAGCCAAGATGGGAGTAGCGGGCATAGCACAGATACGCAGTATTTT
. TRBJ1-1 TRBV7-2 . CASSLVGPNTEAFF TGTGCCAGCAGCTTAGTAGGCCCGAACACTGAAGCTTTCTTT
. TRBJ1-1 TRBV5-1 . CASSFSTDLEAFF TGCGCCAGCAGCTTTAGCACAGATCTTGAAGCTTTCTTT
. TRBJ1-5 TRBV9 few CASSVSDSRQPQHF TGTGCCAGCAGCGTGTCGGACAGTAGGCAGCCCCAGCATTTT
. TRBJ2-5 TRBV6-1 . CASSEIGDLGAQYF TGTGCCAGCAGTGAAATCGGGGACTTGGGGGCCCAGTACTTC
. TRBJ1-2 TRBV9 . CASSAPGSVGGYTF TGTGCCAGCAGCGCCCCGGGCAGCGTGGGGGGCTACACCTTC
. TRBJ2-1 TRBV5-4 once CASSLSSYNEQFF TGTGCCAGCAGTCTCAGCTCCTACAATGAGCAGTTCTTC
. TRBJ1-2 TRBV7-6 . CASSLGGAGGYTF TGTGCCAGCAGCTTAGGGGGAGCGGGCGGCTACACCTTC
. TRBJ1-1 TRBV7-8 . CASSLGTEAFF TGTGCCAGCAGCCTAGGGACTGAAGCTTTCTTT
. TRBJ2-2 TRBV7-2 . CASSLPVTNTGELFF TGTGCCAGCAGCTTACCCGTAACGAACACCGGGGAGCTGTTTTTT
. TRBJ1-2 TRBV27 . CASGVASNYGYTF TGTGCCAGCGGGGTGGCCTCTAACTATGGCTACACCTTC
. TRBJ2-3 TRBV9 . CASSVGAFNGDTQYF TGTGCCAGCAGCGTAGGGGCGTTCAACGGGGATACGCAGTATTTT
TRBD1 TRBJ1-1 TRBV27 . CASSPGGGSTEAFF TGTGCCAGCAGCCCAGGGGGCGGGAGCACTGAAGCTTTCTTT
. TRBJ2-1 TRBV1 . CTSSHGQGERFNEQFF TGCACCAGCAGCCACGGACAGGGAGAAAGGTTCAATGAGCAGTTCTTC
. TRBJ2-1 TRBV6-5 . CASSSHRNEQFF TGTGCCAGCAGTTCCCATCGGAATGAGCAGTTCTTC
. TRBJ1-1 TRBV30 . CAWSRGQRSTEAFF TGTGCCTGGAGCCGTGGCCAGAGGTCCACTGAAGCTTTCTTT
. TRBJ2-2 TRBV30 . CAWRGGSAGYTGELFF TGTGCCTGGAGAGGAGGTTCGGCAGGATACACCGGGGAGCTGTTTTTT
TRBD1 TRBJ2-3 TRBV9 . CASTYSGQGTDTQYF TGTGCCAGCACCTATTCAGGACAGGGGACAGATACGCAGTATTTT